Given below is one TCR beta chain in context. Its antigen is as yet unknown. Using its own MiXCR run on the 5' RACE reads, TCRdb lists one record per CDR3 protein. The repertoire holds a few hundred thousand distinct CDR3 sequences, with roughly 19% as singletons. This CDR3 comprises 14 residues. Germline CDR1 SGHAT, CDR2 FQDESV (reference sequence). V was shortened by 5 bases and J by 4 bases, with 9 bases between the two germline ends. The sample comes from a study of T cells after yellow fever vaccination. The study's findings and limits: The CD4 and CD8 compartments had a small share of their clonotypes in common.

The chain uses TRBV11-1 and TRBJ2-6; unclear D gene. The clonotype originates from a man younger than 40 who received the YFV17D yellow fever vaccine. This sample comprised PBMCs, obtained 15 days after the yellow fever booster vaccination. This chain's CDR3 is CASSQRAGANVLTF. The CDR3 DNA is TGTGCCAGCAGCCAACGTGCGGGGGCCAACGTCCTGACTTTC.